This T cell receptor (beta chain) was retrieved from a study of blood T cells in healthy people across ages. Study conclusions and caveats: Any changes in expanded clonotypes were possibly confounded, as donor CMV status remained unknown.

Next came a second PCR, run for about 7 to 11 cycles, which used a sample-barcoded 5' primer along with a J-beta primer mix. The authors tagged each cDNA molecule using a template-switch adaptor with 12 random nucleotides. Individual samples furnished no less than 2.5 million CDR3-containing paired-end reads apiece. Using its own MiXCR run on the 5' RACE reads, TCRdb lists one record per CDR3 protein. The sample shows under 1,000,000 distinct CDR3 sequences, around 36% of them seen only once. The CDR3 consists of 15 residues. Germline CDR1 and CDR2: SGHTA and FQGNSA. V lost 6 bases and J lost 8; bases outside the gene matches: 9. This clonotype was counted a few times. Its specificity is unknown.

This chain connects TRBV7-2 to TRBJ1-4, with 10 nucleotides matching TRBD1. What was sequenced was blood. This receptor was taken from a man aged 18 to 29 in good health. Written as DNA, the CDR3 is TGTGCCAGCAGTCTTTCCGGGACAGGGGTAGAAAAACTGTTTTTT. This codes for CASSLSGTGVEKLFF.